The rows below give T cell receptor beta chains drawn from one sample of a study of T cells expressing NK-cell markers. Reanalyzing the 5' RACE reads, TCRdb keeps one entry per CDR3 protein, without DNA. This sample's table has around 260,000 distinct CDR3 sequences. Material: blood T cells: a sorted CD56 or NKG2C T cell subset, CD4+ or CD8+ T cells, or bulk PBMC T cells (not recorded which). Every receptor here comes from a woman between 18 and 75 years old in good health. Each CDR3 is given with its conserved first and last residue. Each record gives: J gene, V gene, CDR3 protein.

TRBJ2-7,TRBV6-5,CASSPDLGEQYF
TRBJ2-5,TRBV20-1,CSASSGGSLETQYF
TRBJ1-5,TRBV28,CASSLLTGSSNQPQHF
TRBJ1-4,TRBV4-3,CASSQDPQGGEKLFF
TRBJ1-5,TRBV30,CAWSRSERSNQPQHF
TRBJ2-3,TRBV14,CASSQGPLRSRDTQYF
TRBJ2-7,TRBV7-6,CASSRDRLDQQYF
TRBJ2-2,TRBV12-3/TRBV12-4,CASSLEGTNTGELFF
TRBJ2-3,TRBV28,CASGTGTSVTDTQYF
TRBJ1-2,TRBV11-2,CASSLAIGPNYGYTF
TRBJ1-3,TRBV7-2,CASSLAIGRSSGNTIYF
TRBJ1-3,TRBV20-1,CSATDRTAGNTIYF
TRBJ1-5,TRBV11-2,CASSLVSGLVSQPQHF
TRBJ2-5,TRBV6-5,CASSFTSQQETQYF
TRBJ2-1,TRBV25-1,CASGPDLRSYNEQFF
TRBJ2-3,TRBV6-1,CASSKLAADTQYF
TRBJ2-1,TRBV21-1,CASSKVVGPGDYNEQFF
TRBJ2-1,TRBV20-1,CSAQPRPGQGIYNEQFF
TRBJ2-7,TRBV7-2,CASSLRVAEAAEQYF
TRBJ2-5,TRBV30,CACDRGTETQYF
TRBJ1-6,TRBV6-1,CASSTQGQYNSPLHF
TRBJ2-1,TRBV20-1,CSARASGLNNEQFF
TRBJ2-1,TRBV5-5,CASTTSGTPYNEQFF
TRBJ2-1,TRBV7-2,CASSLLAGVYNEQFF
TRBJ1-1,TRBV27,CASSDQGLGNTEAFF
TRBJ2-1,TRBV9,CASSVVFGSYNEQFF
TRBJ1-1,TRBV29-1,CSVEGENTEAFF
TRBJ2-6,TRBV7-9,CASSQQPGRAGANVLTF
TRBJ2-7,TRBV10-3,CAISSGPSGYEQYF
TRBJ2-3,TRBV12-3/TRBV12-4,CASSSTSGGPSDTQYF
TRBJ2-1,TRBV15,CATSRRSSYNEQFF
TRBJ2-3,TRBV12-3/TRBV12-4,CASSSLGPGGADTQYF
TRBJ2-5,TRBV5-1,CASTTAPSGGFETQYF
TRBJ2-1,TRBV12-3/TRBV12-4,CASSLVTGGPLFYNEQFF
TRBJ1-4,TRBV20-1,CSASYPNLEKLFF